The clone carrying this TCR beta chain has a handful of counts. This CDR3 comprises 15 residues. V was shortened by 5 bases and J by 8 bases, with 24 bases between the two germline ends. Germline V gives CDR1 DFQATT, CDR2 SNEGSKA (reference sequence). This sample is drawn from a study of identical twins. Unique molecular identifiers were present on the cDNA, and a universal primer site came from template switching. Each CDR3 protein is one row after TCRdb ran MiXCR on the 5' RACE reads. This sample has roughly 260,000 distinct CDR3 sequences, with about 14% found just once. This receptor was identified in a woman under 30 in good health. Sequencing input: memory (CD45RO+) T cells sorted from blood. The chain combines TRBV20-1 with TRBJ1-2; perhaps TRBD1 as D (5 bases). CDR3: CSAPRHRGFRGGYTF. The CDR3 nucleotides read TGCAGTGCTCCCAGGCACCGGGGGTTTCGCGGGGGCTACACCTTC.